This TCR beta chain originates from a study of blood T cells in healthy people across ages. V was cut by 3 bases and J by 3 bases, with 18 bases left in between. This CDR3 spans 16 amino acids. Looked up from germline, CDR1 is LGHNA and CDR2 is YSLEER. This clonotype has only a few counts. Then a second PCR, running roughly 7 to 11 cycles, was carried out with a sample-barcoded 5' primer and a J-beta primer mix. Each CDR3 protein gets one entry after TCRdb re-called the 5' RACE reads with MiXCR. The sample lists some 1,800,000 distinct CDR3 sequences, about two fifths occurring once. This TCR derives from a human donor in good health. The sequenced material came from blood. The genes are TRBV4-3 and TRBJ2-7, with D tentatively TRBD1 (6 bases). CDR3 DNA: TGCGCCAGCAGCCAGGGGTTTTCGGCAGGGGTCTACGAGCAGTACTTC. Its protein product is CASSQGFSAGVYEQYF.